This TCR beta chain was sequenced during a study of vaccination and CD4 T cells after COVID-19. Study details: The convalescents were made up of six males and four females, two of whom were Hispanic. Cells were stimulated with overlapping spike peptides from SARS-CoV-2, HCoV-NL63, HCoV-OC43 and HCoV-229E.

Treatment meaning: approximately nine-day PBMC culture with coronavirus spike peptide pools or control peptides (ViraFEST assay). Antigen-specific T cells were expanded with peptide pools by ViraFEST, and TCRs were then sequenced. The authors isolated CD4+ T cells by negative selection after around 11 days of culture. The CDR3 length is 23 residues. After removal of 4 bases from V and 10 bases from J, the junction contained 34 bases not matched to a gene. The germline CDR1 and CDR2 sequences are DFQATT and SNEGSKA (reference sequence). Oncomine TCR Beta short-read sequencing was applied to DNA from cultured CD4+ T cells. TCRdb called the PCR reads again in MiXCR, with one record for every CDR3 protein. In the table there are almost 20,000 distinct CDR3 sequences, over 40% of which are singletons. This clonotype came up a few times. Its specificity is not known.

The clonotype was recovered from a human donor who had recovered from COVID-19. The chain is built from TRBV20-1 and TRBJ1-6; 10 bases line up with TRBD1. The specimen was CD4+ T cells from blood, cultured in vitro. The CDR3 DNA reads TGCAGTGCTAAACCCGAAAGTTCTTCCAGGGACAGGGGATTTTTTAGAGGGAACTCACCCCTCCACTTT. Translation gives CSAKPESSSRDRGFFRGNSPLHF.